This TCR beta chain was identified in a study of blood T cell repertoires in COVID-19. At the level of the study: The cDNA or gDNA used as material had been derived from T cells, B-cell-depleted T cells, or PBMCs.

Sequencing was performed with immunoSEQ multiplex PCR; in TCRdb, only in-frame clones are kept and a portion is missing. The sample contains some 400,000 clones, roughly 90% of which appear only once. Cohort placement rested on clinical history that participants reported themselves. Donors in Cohort 3 counted as recovered after two negative PCRs, clearance, or symptom resolution. This clone was detected only once. Trimming took off 3 bases at V and 8 bases at J, with 17 bases between the two ends. This CDR3 spans 15 amino acids. Germline CDR1 and CDR2: LNHNV and YYDKDF (reference sequence). The gene calls are TRBV15 and TRBJ1-5, with D possibly being TRBD1 (6 bases). This sequence was found in a woman aged 25 to 45 who had recovered from COVID-19. The material sequenced was PBMCs or T cells enriched from blood (not recorded which). The CDR3 loop reads CATSSRSETGKPQHF. As DNA, the CDR3 is TGTGCCACCAGCAGTCGATCAGAAACAGGGAAGCCCCAGCATTTT.